The 28 T cell receptor beta chains below were found in one sample sequenced in a study of blood T cell repertoires in COVID-19 (dated by TCRdb to about 2020). Preparation of the library involved the immunoSEQ multiplex PCR assay. TCRdb provides this immuneACCESS table in a form limited to in-frame rearrangements. Some clones are lacking; in checked studies, under half of them reflect an unresolved V gene, and why the rest are absent is not known. The sample yields tens of thousands of clones; about 80% were counted once. The ten largest clonotypes hold 4% to 5% of the sample. Sequences were obtained from peripheral blood. These receptors all stem from a woman aged 45-65 years with acute or convalescent COVID-19.

This clone appeared a few times. The chain joins TRBV29-1 to TRBJ1-1; maybe TRBD1 (5 bases). The germline V and J ends were trimmed by 7 bases and 5 bases, with 17 bases remaining between them. The CDR3 runs to 13 residues. Germline values: CDR1 SQVTM, CDR2 ANQGSEA. The CDR3 nucleotides read TGCAGCGCCCTGGGGGGGAGCGAAACTGAAGCTTTCTTT. Amino acid sequence: CSALGGSETEAFF.

The chain uses TRBV18 and TRBJ2-7; 9 positions agree with TRBD2. Germline loops: CDR1 KGHSH, CDR2 LQKENI. The CDR3 extends over 16 amino acids. With V trimmed by 2 bases and J by 5 bases, 10 bases remained unmatched. CDR3 amino acids: CASSPGSGGPRNEQYF. CDR3 coding DNA: TGTGCCAGCTCACCAGGCAGCGGGGGGCCGAGGAACGAGCAGTACTTC.

This clone was picked up one time. V is TRBV30 and J is TRBJ1-4; TRBD1 might be the D (5 bases). The CDR3 spans 16 residues. Germline values: CDR1 GTSNPN, CDR2 SVGIG (reference sequence). The V end was cut by 8 bases, the J end by 1 base, with 20 bases between. The CDR3 here is CARTSGFGGTNEKLFF. CDR3 sequence (DNA): TGTGCCCGAACGAGTGGGTTCGGGGGAACTAATGAAAAACTGTTTTTT.

The V gene is TRBV29-1, the J gene TRBJ2-7; D might be TRBD2 (6 bases). V lost 6 bases and J 5 bases, leaving 17 bases between the germline ends. This CDR3 contains 13 residues. Per germline, CDR1 SQVTM and CDR2 ANQGSEA. CDR3 sequence reads: CSVGLLGGNEQYF. The CDR3 DNA is TGCAGCGTCGGACTCCTGGGAGGCAACGAGCAGTACTTC.

V and J are TRBV30 and TRBJ1-6; D remains unclear. Germline V lookup: CDR1 GTSNPN, CDR2 SVGIG (reference sequence). Trimming pared 4 bases from V and 6 bases from J, leaving 16 bases between. The CDR3 is 15 amino acids. The chain's CDR3 is CAWTLPGRINSPLHF. In nucleotides, the CDR3 is TGTGCCTGGACCCTCCCGGGGAGGATTAATTCACCCCTCCACTTT.

This chain joins TRBV19 and TRBJ1-2; TRBD1 matches 9 bases. The CDR3 totals 13 residues. Germline V gives CDR1 LNHDA, CDR2 SQIVND (reference sequence). Trimming cost V 4 bases and J 6 bases; bases outside gene matches: 3. The CDR3 region is CASSRTGVDGYTF. The DNA of the CDR3 is TGTGCCAGTAGTAGGACAGGGGTGGATGGCTACACCTTC.

This sequence joins TRBV5-6 and TRBJ1-2; tentatively, D is TRBD1 (6 bases). Trimming removed 5 bases from V and 0 bases from J, with 17 bases in between. This CDR3 has 16 residues. CDR1 SGHDT and CDR2 YYEEEE come from the germline V gene. CDR3 bases: TGTGCCAGCAGTTTTAGACAGGTGGTAGCTAACTATGGCTACACCTTC. Protein: CASSFRQVVANYGYTF.

This chain joins TRBV2 and TRBJ1-5, with 10 bases matching TRBD1. Trimming at V came to 4 bases and at J to 6 bases, leaving 6 bases not matched to a gene. This CDR3 contains 15 residues. Germline CDR1 is SNHLY and CDR2 is FYNNEI. The CDR3 DNA sequence: TGTGCCAGCAGTGGGGACAGGGGTCGGGCTCAGCCCCAGCATTTT. Translated: CASSGDRGRAQPQHF.

This chain joins TRBV18 and TRBJ1-2; D is possibly TRBD1 (5 bases). CDR1 KGHSH and CDR2 LQKENI come from the germline V gene. This CDR3 region has 15 residues. V lost 3 bases to trimming and J lost 6 bases, with 17 bases between them. As DNA, the CDR3 is TGTGCCAGCTCACCGCCGGGGGAGGGACGACATGGCTACACCTTC. Translated, it gives CASSPPGEGRHGYTF. The variable domain in full, with the rest retrieved from reference TRBV18 and TRBJ1-2, is NAGVMQNPRHLVRRRGQEARLRCSPMKGHSHVYWYRQLPEEGLKFMVYLQKENIIDESGMPKERFSAEFPKEGPSILRIQQVVRGDSAAYFCASSPPGEGRHGYTFGSGTRLTVV.

DNA for the CDR3: TGTGCCAGCAGCGTGAGGACTAGCGGGGTGGATGAGCAGTTCTTC. This gives the protein CASSVRTSGVDEQFF. V is TRBV9 and J is TRBJ2-1; 12 bases are shared with TRBD2. The CDR3 is 15 residues long. Per germline, CDR1 SGDLS and CDR2 YYNGEE. V gave up 2 bases and J gave up 8 bases; unmatched junction bases: 5.

The chain uses TRBV5-6 and TRBJ2-7; D gene uncertain. CDR3 length: 13 residues. The germline V and J ends were trimmed by 0 bases and 2 bases, with 6 bases remaining between them. Looked up from germline, CDR1 is SGHDT and CDR2 is YYEEEE. The CDR3 nucleotides are TGTGCCAGCAGCTTGGACTTCCCCTACGAGCAGTACTTC. It is translated as CASSLDFPYEQYF.

With respect to this clone: A much bigger clone sits one base away, suggesting this may be a read error. The sample holds other DNA sequences that translate to the same CDR3. This rearrangement joins TRBV6-5 to TRBJ1-1; 9 bases line up with TRBD1. The germline V gene has CDR1 MNHEY and CDR2 SVGAGI. V lost 5 bases and J lost 6; bases outside the gene matches: 4. The CDR3 has 13 residues. The CDR3 spells CASSQGQGAEAFF. CDR3 DNA sequence: TGTGCCAGCAGTCAGGGACAGGGCGCTGAAGCTTTCTTT.

In its sample, this clone was seen a few times. J is TRBJ2-2 and V is TRBV6-6; D is unclear. Trimming stripped 6 bases from V and 2 bases from J, with 16 bases between. CDR3 size: 16 residues. Per germline, CDR1 MNHNY and CDR2 SVGAGI (reference sequence). The CDR3 sequence is CASRPDLGFNTGELFF. The DNA of the CDR3 is TGTGCCAGCAGACCCGACCTAGGATTTAACACCGGGGAGCTGTTTTTT.

This chain joins TRBV14 and TRBJ1-4; D call uncertain. Deletions cut 3 bases from V and 4 bases from J, with 6 bases between. The CDR3 is 13 residues long. Germline CDR1 reads SGHDN; CDR2 reads FVKESK. The CDR3 region has the DNA TGTGCCAGCAGCCAGGGCAATAATGAAAAACTGTTTTTT. Its protein product is CASSQGNNEKLFF.

The gene calls are TRBV7-9 and TRBJ1-1; possibly TRBD1 for D (6 bases). Germline V lookup: CDR1 SEHNR, CDR2 FQNEAQ (reference sequence). The germline V and J ends were trimmed by 5 bases and 2 bases, with 12 bases remaining between them. The CDR3 is 14 residues long. CDR3 region: CASSVGDTNTEAFF. The CDR3 nucleotides are TGTGCCAGCAGCGTTGGGGACACTAACACTGAAGCTTTCTTT.

This chain uses TRBV5-6 with TRBJ2-1; possibly TRBD1 for D (6 bases). Germline V gene sequence: CDR1 SGHDT, CDR2 YYEEEE. CDR3 length: 14 amino acids. V shed 2 bases and J shed 3 bases, with 9 bases lying between them. The CDR3 DNA sequence: TGTGCCAGCAGCTTCCAGGGGTACTACAATGAGCAGTTCTTC. This encodes CASSFQGYYNEQFF.

The J gene is TRBJ2-3, the V gene TRBV6-5, with 7 nucleotides matching TRBD2. The CDR3 is 14 residues long. Germline values: CDR1 MNHEY, CDR2 SVGAGI. V was clipped by 4 bases and J by 1 base; unmatched bases: 2. The chain's CDR3 is CASSWTSRTDTQYF. The CDR3 DNA reads TGTGCCAGCAGTTGGACTAGTCGCACAGATACGCAGTATTTT.

The gene calls are TRBV5-6 and TRBJ2-2; D gene ambiguous. The CDR3 consists of 17 residues. V was shortened by 1 base and J by 0 bases, with 13 bases between the two germline ends. In germline, CDR1 is SGHDT, CDR2 YYEEEE. The CDR3 DNA sequence: TGTGCCAGCAGCTTGCTAGACCTGTCCGCGAACACCGGGGAGCTGTTTTTT. Protein sequence: CASSLLDLSANTGELFF.

In this sample, this clone turned up a few times. CDR3 nucleotides: TGTGCCAGCAGCTTCCGGGGGGGCGAGCCCCAGCATTTT. Translation gives CASSFRGGEPQHF. This chain connects TRBV7-9 to TRBJ1-5; D perhaps matches TRBD1 (6 bases). Trimming stripped 3 bases from V and 8 bases from J, with 11 bases between. Germline V gene data show CDR1 as SEHNR and CDR2 as FQNEAQ (reference sequence). The CDR3 spans 13 residues. Full variable domain (remainder filled in from reference TRBV7-9 and TRBJ1-5): DTGVSQNPRHKITKRGQNVTFRCDPISEHNRLYWYRQTLGQGPEFLTYFQNEAQLEKSRLLSDRFSAERPKGSFSTLEIQRTEQGDSAMYLCASSFRGGEPQHFGDGTRLSIL.

This clone showed up just a few times. The chain employs TRBV7-9 and TRBJ2-2; possible D gene TRBD1, 5 bases. The germline V gene encodes CDR1 SEHNR and CDR2 FQNEAQ (reference sequence). This CDR3 comprises 15 residues. Deletions cut 5 bases from V and 1 base from J, with 11 bases between. The CDR3 sequence: CASSPRTGNTGELFF. Written as DNA, the CDR3 is TGTGCCAGCAGCCCCCGTACAGGGAACACCGGGGAGCTGTTTTTT.

This clone was counted a few times. The chain recombines TRBV27 with TRBJ1-2; D remains unclear. V lost 6 bases, J lost 6 bases, and 14 bases lay in between. In germline, CDR1 is MNHEY, CDR2 SMNVEV (reference sequence). This CDR3 contains 13 residues. CDR3 in DNA: TGTGCCAGCAGCCCCCTCACGGTCGATGGCTACACCTTC. Protein: CASSPLTVDGYTF.

This chain uses TRBV2 with TRBJ2-7; TRBD1 aligns across 10 bases. Looked up from germline, CDR1 is SNHLY and CDR2 is FYNNEI. V lost 6 bases and J lost 3; bases outside the gene matches: 11. This CDR3 has 16 amino acids. The CDR3 protein is CASSVPGTGVGYEQYF. The CDR3 DNA reads TGTGCCAGCAGCGTCCCCGGGACAGGGGTGGGCTACGAGCAGTACTTC.

This chain joins TRBV5-1 and TRBJ1-4; D unclear. From germline, CDR1 is SGHRS and CDR2 YFSETQ. The V end lost 1 base, the J end lost 5 bases, and 9 bases lay between the germline ends. The CDR3 contains 14 residues. The CDR3 reads CASSLTGKNEKLFF. The CDR3 region has the DNA TGCGCCAGCAGCTTGACCGGGAAGAATGAAAAACTGTTTTTT. Full variable domain (rest looked up from reference TRBV5-1 and TRBJ1-4): KAGVTQTPRYLIKTRGQQVTLSCSPISGHRSVSWYQQTPGQGLQFLFEYFSETQRNKGNFPGRFSGRQFSNSRSEMNVSTLELGDSALYLCASSLTGKNEKLFFGSGTQLSVL.

The chain joins TRBV7-8 to TRBJ1-2; a possible D gene is TRBD1 (5 bases). Germline CDR1 SGHVS, CDR2 FQNEAQ. The CDR3 consists of 15 residues. Between the trimmed V and J ends, which lost 6 bases and 6 bases, there was a span of 20 bases. DNA of the CDR3: TGTGCCAGCAGTCTAGTAGTGGGAGGGGCTAATGGCTACACCTTC. Translation gives CASSLVVGGANGYTF.

The CDR3 reads CASSRTQGSGNTIYF. Written as DNA, the CDR3 is TGTGCCAGCAGCCGAACACAGGGGTCTGGAAACACCATATATTTT. The genes are TRBV11-1 and TRBJ1-3; 7 nucleotides line up with TRBD1. J lost 1 base, V lost 5 bases, and 5 bases had no gene match. Per germline, CDR1 SGHAT and CDR2 FQDESV (reference sequence). The CDR3 contains 15 residues.

This chain links TRBV28 with TRBJ2-7; no definite D call. V lost 7 bases and J 2 bases, leaving 9 bases between the germline ends. CDR1 and CDR2 (germline): MDHEN, SYDVKM. The CDR3 covers 12 residues. CDR3 sequence reads: CASTKSAYEQYF. The DNA of the CDR3 is TGTGCCAGCACCAAAAGCGCCTACGAGCAGTACTTC.

DNA for the CDR3: TGTGCCAGCTCACCATGGGACTCCCCCGGAAAGCCCCAGCATTTT. It yields the protein CASSPWDSPGKPQHF. The rearrangement uses TRBV18 and TRBJ1-5; perhaps TRBD1 as D (5 bases). The germline gives CDR1 KGHSH, CDR2 LQKENI. There are 15 residues in the CDR3. V was pared by 2 bases and J by 8 bases, with 16 bases between.

This chain links TRBV5-1 with TRBJ1-1; 9 nucleotides align to TRBD1. V lost 4 bases, J lost 6 bases, and 7 bases stayed unmatched. Germline loops: CDR1 SGHRS, CDR2 YFSETQ. This CDR3 spans 14 amino acids. CDR3 sequence reads: CASSRETGGPEAFF. The CDR3 nucleotides are TGCGCCAGCAGCCGGGAGACAGGGGGACCTGAAGCTTTCTTT.